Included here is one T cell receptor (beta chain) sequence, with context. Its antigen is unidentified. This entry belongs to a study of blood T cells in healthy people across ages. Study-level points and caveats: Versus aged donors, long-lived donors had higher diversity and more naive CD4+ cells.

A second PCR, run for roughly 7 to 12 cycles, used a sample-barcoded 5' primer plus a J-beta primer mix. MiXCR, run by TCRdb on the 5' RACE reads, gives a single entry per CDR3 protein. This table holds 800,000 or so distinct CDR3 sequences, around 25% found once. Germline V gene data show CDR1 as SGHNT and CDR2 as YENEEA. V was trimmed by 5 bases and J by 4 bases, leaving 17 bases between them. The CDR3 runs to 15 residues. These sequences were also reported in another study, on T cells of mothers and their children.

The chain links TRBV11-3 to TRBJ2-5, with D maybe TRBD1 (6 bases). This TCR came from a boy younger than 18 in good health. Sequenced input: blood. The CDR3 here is CASSPPQGFSETQYF. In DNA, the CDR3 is TGTGCCAGCAGCCCACCACAGGGCTTCTCAGAGACCCAGTACTTC. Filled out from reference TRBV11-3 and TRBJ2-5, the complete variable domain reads EAGVVQSPRYKIIEKKQPVAFWCNPISGHNTLYWYLQNLGQGPELLIRYENEEAVDDSQLPKDRFSAERLKGVDSTLKIQPAELGDSAVYLCASSPPQGFSETQYFGPGTRLLVL.